This is a list of T cell receptor beta chains from one sample in a study of CD8 T cells in ankylosing spondylitis. Via MiXCR, TCRdb re-called the 5' RACE reads, giving one row per CDR3 protein. The table has some 220,000 distinct CDR3 sequences, about 10% seen once. Sequencing input: blood, either unsorted or a sorted T cell fraction (not recorded which). These receptor sequences come from a male donor with ankylosing spondylitis or in good health (not recorded which). Both conserved end residues are part of each CDR3. Fields, in order: V gene, J gene, CDR3 protein.

TRBV5-6,TRBJ1-6,CASSPETGGGGSSPLHF
TRBV3-1,TRBJ2-3,CASSLRDFSTDTQYF
TRBV15,TRBJ2-1,CATSRDTGTSGYNEQFF
TRBV12-3/TRBV12-4,TRBJ2-2,CASSLAVRQGYPGELFF
TRBV12-3/TRBV12-4,TRBJ2-5,CASSLLAGEIQYF
TRBV7-2,TRBJ2-7,CASSLAAPTYEQYF
TRBV10-3,TRBJ2-3,CAISGLAGGADTQYF
TRBV25-1,TRBJ2-1,CASRSSGVQIYNEQFF
TRBV12-3/TRBV12-4,TRBJ1-5,CASSFSDSNQPQHF
TRBV5-1,TRBJ1-4,CASSRTGEKLFF
TRBV27,TRBJ1-1,CASRVGGGGTEAFF
TRBV30,TRBJ1-2,CAWSVGQSNYGYTF
TRBV20-1,TRBJ1-1,CSARRDGQNTEAFF
TRBV20-1,TRBJ2-1,CSARHRSYNEQFF
TRBV25-1,TRBJ2-2,CASGTPGTGNTGELFF
TRBV4-2,TRBJ2-4,CASSQVAGGIKNIQYF
TRBV20-1,TRBJ2-1,CSARAESLYNEQFF
TRBV12-3/TRBV12-4,TRBJ2-1,CASSLVVNEQFF
TRBV20-1,TRBJ2-2,CSARDPAGTGNTGELFF
TRBV4-2,TRBJ1-5,CASSAGTDNQPQHF
TRBV5-1,TRBJ2-3,CASSLLAAGGPVEDTQYF
TRBV29-1,TRBJ1-4,CSVPTGEKLFF
TRBV10-3,TRBJ2-2,CAIEGQGSAGELFF
TRBV27,TRBJ1-5,CASRPRQGSSPQHF
TRBV20-1,TRBJ2-7,CSASPLKGMGNYEQYF
TRBV30,TRBJ2-3,CAWSVGQGYDTQYF
TRBV6-5,TRBJ2-3,CASSYSRASGGPSTDTQYF
TRBV7-2,TRBJ1-2,CASSSLTVVGGYTF
TRBV7-8,TRBJ2-1,CASSQSLLRAYNEQFF
TRBV12-3/TRBV12-4,TRBJ2-7,CASSSYREGDEQYF
TRBV10-1,TRBJ1-5,CASSEANQPQHF
TRBV5-6,TRBJ2-7,CASSWTGWYEQYF
TRBV15,TRBJ2-1,CATSNGLAGRNEQFF
TRBV12-3/TRBV12-4,TRBJ1-5,CASSFTKFSNQPQHF
TRBV28,TRBJ2-7,CASSSTWEQYF
TRBV2,TRBJ2-5,CASRGTANQETQYF
TRBV6-5,TRBJ2-1,CASSRGAAVMGNDNEQFF